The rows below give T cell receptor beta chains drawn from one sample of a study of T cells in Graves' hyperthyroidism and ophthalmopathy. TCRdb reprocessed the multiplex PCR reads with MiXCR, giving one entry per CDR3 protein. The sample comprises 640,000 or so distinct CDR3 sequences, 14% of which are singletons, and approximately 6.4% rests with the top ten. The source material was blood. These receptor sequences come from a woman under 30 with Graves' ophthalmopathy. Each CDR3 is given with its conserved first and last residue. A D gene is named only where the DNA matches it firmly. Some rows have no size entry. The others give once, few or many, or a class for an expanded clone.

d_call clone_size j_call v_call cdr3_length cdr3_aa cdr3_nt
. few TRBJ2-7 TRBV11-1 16 CASSLANTGVPYEQYF TGTGCCAGCAGCTTAGCAAATACAGGAGTTCCCTACGAGCAGTACTTC
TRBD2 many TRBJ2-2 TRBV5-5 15 CASSWTSGSTGELFF TGTGCCAGCAGTTGGACTAGCGGGAGCACCGGGGAGCTGTTTTTT
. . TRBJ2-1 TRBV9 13 CASSVARYNEQFF TGTGCCAGCAGCGTAGCCCGCTACAATGAGCAGTTCTTC
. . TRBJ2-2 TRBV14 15 CASSQDHRNTGELFF TGTGCCAGCAGCCAAGATCACAGGAACACCGGGGAGCTGTTTTTT
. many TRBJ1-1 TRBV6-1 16 CASSEDPWFLNTEAFF TGTGCCAGCAGTGAAGATCCCTGGTTTTTGAACACTGAAGCTTTCTTT
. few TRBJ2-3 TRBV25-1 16 CASSTPAGFSTDTQYF TGTGCCAGCAGTACCCCTGCGGGATTTAGCACAGATACGCAGTATTTT
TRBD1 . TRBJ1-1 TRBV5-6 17 CASSSPIGGTGDTEAFF TGTGCCAGCAGCTCACCGATTGGTGGGACAGGGGACACTGAAGCTTTCTTT
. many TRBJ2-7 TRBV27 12 CASSLSKGEQYF TGTGCCAGCAGTTTATCGAAGGGCGAGCAGTACTTC
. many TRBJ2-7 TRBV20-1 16 CSARDWGRDTAYEQYF TGCAGTGCTAGAGATTGGGGGCGGGACACCGCCTACGAGCAGTACTTC
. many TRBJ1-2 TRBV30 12 CAWNLGNYGYTF TGTGCCTGGAACCTCGGGAACTATGGCTACACCTTC
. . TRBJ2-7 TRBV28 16 CASSLSGGTVTHEQYF TGTGCCAGCAGTTTATCTGGGGGGACAGTGACCCACGAGCAGTACTTC
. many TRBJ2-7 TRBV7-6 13 CASSRSWYYEQYF TGTGCCAGCAGCCGGTCTTGGTACTACGAGCAGTACTTC
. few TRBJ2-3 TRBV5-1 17 CASSLGLSTGSTDTQYF TGCGCCAGCAGCTTGGGTCTCAGTACCGGTAGCACAGATACGCAGTATTTT
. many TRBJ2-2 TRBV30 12 CAWSHVPGELFF TGTGCCTGGAGTCACGTCCCCGGGGAGCTGTTTTTT
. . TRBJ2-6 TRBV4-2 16 CASSQVGTNGANVLTF TGTGCCAGCAGCCAAGTCGGGACGAACGGGGCCAACGTCCTGACTTTC
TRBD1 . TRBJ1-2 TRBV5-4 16 CASSSSGTETYYGYTF TGTGCCAGCAGCTCGTCCGGGACAGAGACCTATTATGGCTACACCTTC
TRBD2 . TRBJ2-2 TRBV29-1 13 CSVTSGLSGELFF TGCAGCGTGACTAGCGGGTTATCCGGGGAGCTGTTTTTT
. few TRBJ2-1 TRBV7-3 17 CASSLRGWGSSYNEQFF TGTGCCAGCAGCTTAAGGGGATGGGGGAGCTCCTACAATGAGCAGTTCTTC
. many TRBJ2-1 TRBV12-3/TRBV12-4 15 CASSLGGTVYNEQFF TGTGCCAGCAGTTTGGGCGGGACAGTTTACAATGAGCAGTTCTTC
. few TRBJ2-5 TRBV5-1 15 CASSLGHGNQETQYF TGCGCCAGCAGCTTGGGGCACGGGAACCAAGAGACCCAGTACTTC
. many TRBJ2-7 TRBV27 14 CASKGAGGTHEQYF TGTGCCAGCAAGGGGGCGGGAGGTACACACGAGCAGTACTTC
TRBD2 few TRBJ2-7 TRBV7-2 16 CASSPGLAGGPREQYF TGTGCCAGCAGCCCGGGACTAGCGGGAGGGCCGAGAGAGCAGTACTTC
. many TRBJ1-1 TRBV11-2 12 CASSYGHPEAFF TGTGCCAGCAGCTACGGACATCCTGAAGCTTTCTTT
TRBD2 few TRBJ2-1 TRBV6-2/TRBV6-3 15 CASRPGLAVYNEQFF TGTGCCAGCAGACCGGGACTAGCGGTTTACAATGAGCAGTTCTTC